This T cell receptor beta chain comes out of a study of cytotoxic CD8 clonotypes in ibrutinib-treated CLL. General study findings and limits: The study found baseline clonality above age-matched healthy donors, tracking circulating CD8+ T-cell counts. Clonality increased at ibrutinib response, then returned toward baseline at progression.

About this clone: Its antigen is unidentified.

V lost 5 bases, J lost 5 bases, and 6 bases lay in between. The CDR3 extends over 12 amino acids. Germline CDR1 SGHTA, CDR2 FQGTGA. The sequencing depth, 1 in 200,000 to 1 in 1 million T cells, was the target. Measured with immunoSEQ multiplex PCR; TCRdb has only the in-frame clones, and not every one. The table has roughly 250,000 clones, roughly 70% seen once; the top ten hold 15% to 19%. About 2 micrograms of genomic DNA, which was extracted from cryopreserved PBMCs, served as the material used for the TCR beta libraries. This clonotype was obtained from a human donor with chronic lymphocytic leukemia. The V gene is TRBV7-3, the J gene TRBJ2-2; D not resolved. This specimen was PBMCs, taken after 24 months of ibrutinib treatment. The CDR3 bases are TGTGCCAGCAGCCAGCCGACCGGGGAGCTGTTTTTT. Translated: CASSQPTGELFF.